Listed here are 4 T cell receptor beta chains from one sample, sequenced in a study of long-term antiretroviral therapy in people with HIV. Version v3.0 of the immunoSEQ assay ran at survey level. Data came from immunoSEQ multiplex PCR; TCRdb stores just in-frame clones and leaves some out. Counted here are 17,000 or so clones, about 86% occurring once; the ten biggest clones make up about 9.3%. Sequencing used unsorted PBMCs, obtained 0.3 years before starting antiretroviral therapy. The receptors come from a man in his forties or fifties with HIV.

CDR3 nucleotide sequence: TGTGCCAGCAAAGGAATAGCGGGAGTAGAGACCCAGTACTTC. Translated, it gives CASKGIAGVETQYF. V and J are TRBV6-1 and TRBJ2-5, with 9 positions matching TRBD2. This CDR3 spans 14 amino acids. The junction had 7 bases not matched to a gene; V was cut back by 7 bases and J by 4 bases. The germline V gene encodes CDR1 MNHNS and CDR2 SASEGT.

The CDR3 nucleotides read TGTGCCAGCAGTTTTTTCGGTAGCTCCTATAATTCACCCCTCCACTTT. Translation: CASSFFGSSYNSPLHF. V and J are TRBV28 and TRBJ1-6; D not certain. This CDR3 has 16 amino acids. V was cut by 3 bases and J by 0 bases, with 9 bases left in between. Germline CDR1 is MDHEN and CDR2 is SYDVKM.

This clone showed up just a few times. J is TRBJ1-5 and V is TRBV19; D not certain. The CDR3 runs 15 residues. Germline CDR1 and CDR2: LNHDA and SQIVND (reference sequence). The V gene lost 3 bases and the J gene lost 1 base, with 10 bases spanning the gap. CDR3 loop: CASSIIKVSNQPQHF. CDR3 DNA sequence: TGTGCCAGTAGTATCATCAAGGTGAGCAATCAGCCCCAGCATTTT. Full variable domain (outside the CDR3, taken from reference TRBV19 and TRBJ1-5): DGGITQSPKYLFRKEGQNVTLSCEQNLNHDAMYWYRQDPGQGLRLIYYSQIVNDFQKGDIAEGYSVSREKKESFPLTVTSAQKNPTAFYLCASSIIKVSNQPQHFGDGTRLSIL.

The chain has TRBV6-6 and TRBJ1-4, with 8 nucleotides matching TRBD1. The CDR3 is 15 amino acids. CDR1 is MNHNY and CDR2 is SVGAGI in the germline V gene (reference sequence). J was trimmed by 4 bases and V by 6 bases; bases with no gene match: 7. CDR3 amino acids: CASSYPTGGNEKLFF. The CDR3 nucleotides read TGTGCCAGCAGCTACCCAACAGGGGGTAATGAAAAACTGTTTTTT.